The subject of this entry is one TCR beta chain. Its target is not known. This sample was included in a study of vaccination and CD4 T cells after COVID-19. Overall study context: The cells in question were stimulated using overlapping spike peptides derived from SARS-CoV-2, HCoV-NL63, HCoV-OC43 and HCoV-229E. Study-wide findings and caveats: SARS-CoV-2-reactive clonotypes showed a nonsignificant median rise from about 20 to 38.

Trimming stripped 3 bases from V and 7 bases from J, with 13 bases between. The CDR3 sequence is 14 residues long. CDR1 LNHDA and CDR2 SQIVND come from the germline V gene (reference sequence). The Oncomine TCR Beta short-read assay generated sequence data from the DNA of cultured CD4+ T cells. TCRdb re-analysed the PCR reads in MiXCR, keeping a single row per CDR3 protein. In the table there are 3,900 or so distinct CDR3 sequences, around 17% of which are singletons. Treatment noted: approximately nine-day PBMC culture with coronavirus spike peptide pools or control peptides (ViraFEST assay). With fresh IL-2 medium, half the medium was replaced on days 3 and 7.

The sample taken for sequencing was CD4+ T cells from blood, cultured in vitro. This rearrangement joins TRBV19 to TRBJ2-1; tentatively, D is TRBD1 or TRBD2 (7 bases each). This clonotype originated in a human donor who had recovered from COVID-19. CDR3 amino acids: CASSIQGGGNEQFF. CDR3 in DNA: TGTGCCAGTAGTATCCAGGGGGGGGGGAATGAGCAGTTCTTC.